This T cell receptor (beta chain) came from a study of blood T cell repertoires in COVID-19. In the authors' workflow: The assay estimated nucleated cells by amplifying reference gene primers. Sequenced by immunoSEQ multiplex PCR; TCRdb stores in-frame clones only, minus some. That table gives V, J and clone size, and the DNA gave D and trimming. The sample includes under 200,000 clones, 75% to 85% of them seen just once. The CDR3 runs to 13 residues. The V end was cut by 4 bases, the J end by 3 bases, with 9 bases between. The V gene's germline CDR1 is KGHSH and CDR2 LQKENI. The chain carries TRBV18 and TRBJ1-1; tentatively, D is TRBD1 (5 bases). This clonotype was obtained from a woman aged 60-75 years who had recovered from COVID-19. Sample: PBMCs or T cells enriched from blood (not recorded which). The CDR3 sequence: CASSQGRDTEAFF. The DNA for the CDR3 is TGTGCCAGCTCACAGGGGAGGGACACTGAAGCTTTCTTT.